These T cell receptor beta chains were read from a single sample in a study of blood T cell repertoires in COVID-19. Using immunoSEQ multiplex PCR, the repertoire was profiled, and TCRdb retains in-frame clones only, with some absent. The sample holds 250,000 to 300,000 clones, approximately 80% seen once. Sequences were obtained from peripheral blood. The source is a woman aged 55-70 years with active or convalescent COVID-19. CDR3s include the opening cysteine and the closing phenylalanine or tryptophan. Each record gives: V gene, clone size, D gene, J gene, CDR3 protein, CDR3 DNA. D genes are given only for firm matches. Clone sizes are given selectively: once, few, many, or a class where the clone is expanded.

v_gene: TRBV7-8; abundance: .; d_gene: .; j_gene: TRBJ2-5; CDR3aa: CAGGGMRETQYF; CDR3nt: TGTGCGGGAGGGGGAATGAGAGAGACCCAGTACTTC
v_gene: TRBV25-1; abundance: .; d_gene: .; j_gene: TRBJ1-1; CDR3aa: CASRNRANTEAFF; CDR3nt: TGTGCCAGCCGAAACAGGGCGAACACTGAAGCTTTCTTT
v_gene: TRBV7-6; abundance: .; d_gene: TRBD2; j_gene: TRBJ2-7; CDR3aa: CASSPRLAIGYEQYF; CDR3nt: TGTGCCAGCAGCCCTCGACTAGCAATCGGCTACGAGCAGTACTTC
v_gene: TRBV6-1; abundance: few; d_gene: .; j_gene: TRBJ2-7; CDR3aa: CASSDQAYSGSYEQYF; CDR3nt: TGTGCCAGCAGTGACCAGGCTTACAGTGGTTCCTACGAGCAGTACTTC
v_gene: TRBV7-2; abundance: few; d_gene: .; j_gene: TRBJ1-2; CDR3aa: CASSTRVNYGYTF; CDR3nt: TGTGCCAGCAGCACCAGGGTGAACTATGGCTACACCTTC
v_gene: TRBV12-5; abundance: .; d_gene: TRBD2; j_gene: TRBJ2-5; CDR3aa: CASGLSRGGPETQYF; CDR3nt: TGTGCTAGTGGTTTGAGCCGGGGGGGCCCGGAGACCCAGTACTTC
v_gene: TRBV6-6; abundance: .; d_gene: .; j_gene: TRBJ2-6; CDR3aa: CASSPWADSSGANVLTF; CDR3nt: TGTGCCAGCAGTCCGTGGGCCGACAGCTCTGGGGCCAACGTCCTGACTTTC
v_gene: TRBV9; abundance: .; d_gene: .; j_gene: TRBJ1-6; CDR3aa: CASSEKGGAYNSPLHF; CDR3nt: TGTGCCAGCAGCGAGAAAGGGGGAGCCTATAATTCACCCCTCCACTTT
v_gene: TRBV11-2; abundance: .; d_gene: .; j_gene: TRBJ2-1; CDR3aa: CASSLGSNNEQFF; CDR3nt: TGTGCCAGCAGCTTAGGATCTAACAATGAGCAGTTCTTC
v_gene: TRBV15; abundance: .; d_gene: .; j_gene: TRBJ1-6; CDR3aa: CATSRDPTVNNSPLHF; CDR3nt: TGTGCCACCAGCAGAGATCCGACAGTCAATAATTCACCCCTCCACTTT
v_gene: TRBV6-6; abundance: few; d_gene: .; j_gene: TRBJ1-5; CDR3aa: CASSQQVSNQPQHF; CDR3nt: TGTGCCAGCAGTCAACAGGTTAGCAATCAGCCCCAGCATTTT
v_gene: TRBV30; abundance: once; d_gene: TRBD1; j_gene: TRBJ1-2; CDR3aa: CASRDRDQDNYGYTF; CDR3nt: TGTGCCTCCCGGGACAGGGACCAGGACAACTATGGCTACACCTTC
v_gene: TRBV11-2; abundance: once; d_gene: TRBD1; j_gene: TRBJ1-1; CDR3aa: CASSPDQGGPSVEAFF; CDR3nt: TGTGCCAGCAGCCCCGATCAAGGGGGCCCGTCTGTTGAAGCTTTCTTT
v_gene: TRBV12-3/TRBV12-4; abundance: .; d_gene: TRBD1; j_gene: TRBJ2-1; CDR3aa: CASSSQGWEQFF; CDR3nt: TGTGCCAGCAGTTCACAGGGGTGGGAGCAGTTCTTC
v_gene: TRBV12-3/TRBV12-4; abundance: few; d_gene: .; j_gene: TRBJ1-6; CDR3aa: CASSLDGTLHF; CDR3nt: TGTGCCAGCAGTTTAGACGGGACCCTCCACTTT
v_gene: TRBV9; abundance: .; d_gene: TRBD1; j_gene: TRBJ1-5; CDR3aa: CASSGGEWAGGRRRQPQHF; CDR3nt: TGTGCCAGCAGCGGTGGGGAGTGGGCAGGGGGGAGAAGAAGGCAGCCCCAGCATTTT
v_gene: TRBV9; abundance: few; d_gene: TRBD2; j_gene: TRBJ2-5; CDR3aa: CASSVALAGGAETQYF; CDR3nt: TGTGCCAGCAGCGTAGCTCTAGCGGGGGGGGCCGAGACCCAGTACTTC
v_gene: TRBV27; abundance: .; d_gene: .; j_gene: TRBJ2-3; CDR3aa: CASRPMVGWLDTQYF; CDR3nt: TGTGCCAGCAGACCCATGGTCGGGTGGCTAGATACGCAGTATTTT
v_gene: TRBV7-6; abundance: .; d_gene: .; j_gene: TRBJ1-1; CDR3aa: CASSLIGAEAFF; CDR3nt: TGTGCCAGCAGCTTAATAGGGGCTGAAGCTTTCTTT
v_gene: TRBV2; abundance: .; d_gene: TRBD1; j_gene: TRBJ1-4; CDR3aa: CASRGDRAPYNEKLFF; CDR3nt: TGTGCCAGCAGGGGGGACAGGGCCCCTTACAATGAAAAACTGTTTTTT
v_gene: TRBV5-1; abundance: .; d_gene: TRBD2; j_gene: TRBJ2-1; CDR3aa: CASTRGGSEQFF; CDR3nt: TGCGCCAGTACACGGGGGGGCAGTGAGCAGTTCTTC
v_gene: TRBV6-6; abundance: .; d_gene: .; j_gene: TRBJ1-5; CDR3aa: CASSSYSGYEQPQHF; CDR3nt: TGTGCCAGCAGTTCATACTCAGGGTACGAACAGCCCCAGCATTTT
v_gene: TRBV4-3; abundance: .; d_gene: TRBD1; j_gene: TRBJ2-7; CDR3aa: CASSNTGDYEQYF; CDR3nt: TGCGCCAGCAGCAATACAGGGGACTACGAGCAGTACTTC
v_gene: TRBV10-3; abundance: .; d_gene: .; j_gene: TRBJ1-4; CDR3aa: CAISGGDEKLFF; CDR3nt: TGTGCCATCAGTGGGGGGGATGAAAAACTGTTTTTT
v_gene: TRBV7-2; abundance: .; d_gene: .; j_gene: TRBJ2-5; CDR3aa: CASSSQRQGGETQYF; CDR3nt: TGTGCCAGCAGCTCCCAGAGGCAAGGTGGGGAGACCCAGTACTTC
v_gene: TRBV2; abundance: .; d_gene: TRBD2; j_gene: TRBJ2-4; CDR3aa: CASSDSSGLAKNIQYF; CDR3nt: TGTGCCAGCAGTGATTCTAGCGGGCTAGCCAAAAACATTCAGTACTTC
v_gene: TRBV3-1/TRBV3-2; abundance: .; d_gene: .; j_gene: TRBJ2-3; CDR3aa: CASSQGRGGWDTQYF; CDR3nt: TGTGCCAGCAGCCAAGGAAGGGGGGGGTGGGATACGCAGTATTTT
v_gene: TRBV7-8; abundance: .; d_gene: .; j_gene: TRBJ1-2; CDR3aa: CASSTRGGLNYGYTF; CDR3nt: TGTGCCAGCAGCACCCGGGGGGGGCTCAACTATGGCTACACCTTC
v_gene: TRBV7-7; abundance: once; d_gene: TRBD1; j_gene: TRBJ2-1; CDR3aa: CASSSSDRVAYNEQFF; CDR3nt: TGTGCCAGCAGCTCATCGGACAGGGTCGCTTACAATGAGCAGTTCTTC
v_gene: TRBV19; abundance: .; d_gene: TRBD1; j_gene: TRBJ1-5; CDR3aa: CASRTGVNQPQHF; CDR3nt: TGTGCCAGTAGGACAGGGGTGAACCAGCCCCAGCATTTT
v_gene: TRBV11-3; abundance: .; d_gene: TRBD2; j_gene: TRBJ2-3; CDR3aa: CASSSRTSGGGGTDTQYF; CDR3nt: TGTGCCAGCAGCTCCCGGACTAGCGGGGGAGGAGGCACAGATACGCAGTATTTT
v_gene: TRBV5-1; abundance: .; d_gene: .; j_gene: TRBJ1-3; CDR3aa: CASSTLPSSGNTIYF; CDR3nt: TGCGCCAGCAGCACTTTACCGAGCTCTGGAAACACCATATATTTT
v_gene: TRBV27; abundance: .; d_gene: .; j_gene: TRBJ1-6; CDR3aa: CASSSLDRFSPLHF; CDR3nt: TGTGCCAGCAGTTCCCTAGATCGTTTTTCACCCCTCCACTTT